These 21 T cell receptor beta chains originate from one sample sequenced in a study of OX40 agonist ivuxolimab in advanced cancers. The repertoire was sequenced with immunoSEQ multiplex PCR; TCRdb's copy has only in-frame clones and lacks some. The table lists about 38,000 clones, 80% to 85% of them singletons. The specimen was CD4+ or CD8+ T cells sorted from blood, collected in a trial of the OX40 agonist ivuxolimab. These receptors were taken from an adult with an advanced solid tumor such as melanoma, head and neck, liver or kidney cancer.

This clone was seen just once. The V and J genes are TRBV14 and TRBJ2-6; no firm D call. Trimming removed 1 base at V and 0 bases at J, with 7 bases between. The CDR3 totals 16 residues. The germline gives CDR1 SGHDN, CDR2 FVKESK. The CDR3 region is CASSQVWGSGANVLTF. The CDR3, as DNA: TGTGCCAGCAGCCAAGTGTGGGGCTCTGGGGCCAACGTCCTGACTTTC.

This sequence joins TRBV30 and TRBJ2-1; 8 bases line up with TRBD2. J lost 0 bases, V lost 0 bases, and 7 bases had no gene match. Germline V CDR1 and CDR2: GTSNPN, SVGIG (reference sequence). This CDR3 has 17 amino acids. The CDR3 DNA reads TGTGCCTGGAGTGTGAGACGGAGCGGGAGCTCCTACAATGAGCAGTTCTTC. Its protein product is CAWSVRRSGSSYNEQFF.

V usage is TRBV6-5 and J usage is TRBJ2-7; D perhaps matches TRBD2 (6 bases). This CDR3 region has 14 residues. With 6 bases removed from V and 4 bases from J, the gap between germline ends came to 16 bases. In germline, CDR1 is MNHEY, CDR2 SVGAGI. The CDR3 region is CASSLNPGGYEQYF. In DNA form, the CDR3 reads TGTGCCAGCAGCCTCAACCCCGGGGGTTACGAGCAGTACTTC.

The gene calls are TRBV10-3 and TRBJ2-7; possible D gene TRBD2, 6 bases. The V gene lost 6 bases and the J gene lost 5 bases, with 11 bases spanning the gap. Germline values: CDR1 ENHRY, CDR2 SYGVKD. This CDR3 is 12 amino acids long. The CDR3 nucleotides are TGTGCCATCAGCTCCGGCGGGGACGAGCAGTACTTC. It codes for CAISSGGDEQYF.

This clone occurred a few times. The chain uses TRBV15 and TRBJ2-4; D is ambiguous. With 1 base removed from V and 0 bases from J, the gap between germline ends came to 10 bases. The CDR3 consists of 16 residues. Per germline, CDR1 LNHNV and CDR2 YYDKDF (reference sequence). CDR3: CATSRAPGTAKNIQYF. The CDR3 coding sequence is TGTGCCACCAGCAGAGCCCCCGGCACAGCCAAAAACATTCAGTACTTC.

The chain uses TRBV6-6 and TRBJ2-2; D is unclear. Trimming cost V 2 bases and J 6 bases, with 7 bases left between them. From germline, CDR1 is MNHNY and CDR2 SVGAGI (reference sequence). This CDR3 contains 13 residues. CDR3 loop: CASSYTGSGELFF. Written as DNA, the CDR3 is TGTGCCAGCAGTTACACCGGTTCCGGGGAGCTGTTTTTT.

This rearrangement joins TRBV5-6 to TRBJ2-3, with unresolved D. Per the germline V gene, CDR1 is SGHDT and CDR2 is YYEEEE. Trimming took off 0 bases at V and 0 bases at J, with 8 bases between the two ends. This CDR3 is built from 15 residues. The CDR3 bases are TGTGCCAGCAGCTTGGCAACCATTAGCACAGATACGCAGTATTTT. It is translated as CASSLATISTDTQYF.

The V and J genes are TRBV5-5 and TRBJ2-2; weak D call: TRBD2 (6 bases). CDR3 length: 15 amino acids. V dropped 1 base and J dropped 7 bases, with 14 bases sitting between them. In germline, CDR1 is SGHKS, CDR2 YYEKEE (reference sequence). In DNA form, the CDR3 reads TGTGCCAGCAGCTTGAGGACTACTCCGGGCGGGGAGCTGTTTTTT. This encodes CASSLRTTPGGELFF.

The V gene is TRBV5-5, the J gene TRBJ1-5; D possibly corresponds to TRBD1 (6 bases). Trimming removed 4 bases from V and 4 bases from J, with 18 bases in between. Germline CDR1 is SGHKS and CDR2 is YYEKEE (reference sequence). The CDR3 totals 16 residues. The CDR3 bases are TGTGCCAGCAGCCCCAGAGGTAGGGGGACGAATCAGCCCCAGCATTTT. Its protein product is CASSPRGRGTNQPQHF.

The chain combines TRBV5-4 with TRBJ2-3; TRBD2 matches 14 bases. Germline V gives CDR1 SGHNT, CDR2 YYREEE (reference sequence). This CDR3 comprises 17 residues. The trim removed 4 bases at V and 7 bases at J, leaving 11 bases unmatched. The DNA for the CDR3 is TGTGCCAGCAGCGTACCGGGCGGGACTAGCGGGAGACATACGCAGTATTTT. Translating gives CASSVPGGTSGRHTQYF.

This chain connects TRBV5-1 to TRBJ2-1, with unresolved D. Trimming removed 1 base from V and 8 bases from J, with 13 bases in between. Germline assignment: CDR1 SGHRS and CDR2 YFSETQ. The CDR3 is made up of 14 amino acids. CDR3 nucleotides: TGCGCCAGCAGCTTGCAGGTAACATGGGATGAGCAGTTCTTC. As protein: CASSLQVTWDEQFF.

V gene TRBV5-4 combines with J gene TRBJ2-4; 7 bases align to TRBD1. V lost 4 bases, J lost 4 bases, and 5 bases stayed unmatched. This CDR3 spans 14 amino acids. CDR1 is SGHNT and CDR2 is YYREEE in the germline V gene (reference sequence). The chain's CDR3 is CASSQDRRKNIQYF. The CDR3 DNA is TGTGCCAGCAGCCAGGACAGGAGAAAAAACATTCAGTACTTC.

This chain joins TRBV2 and TRBJ2-3, with 7 bases identical to TRBD2. V was clipped by 11 bases and J by 8 bases; unmatched bases: 10. The CDR3 covers 12 residues. Germline assignment: CDR1 SNHLY and CDR2 FYNNEI. This CDR3 is CAGAGLRVTQYF. The CDR3, as DNA: TGTGCCGGAGCGGGGTTGCGGGTTACGCAGTATTTT.

V is TRBV18 and J is TRBJ1-6; 7 nucleotides line up with TRBD1. Germline CDR1 KGHSH, CDR2 LQKENI. This CDR3 region has 14 residues. Losses at the gene ends were 1 base for V and 7 bases for J; bases not matched to a gene: 1. The CDR3 bases are TGTGCCAGCTCACCACAGGGGGCAAATTCACCCCTCCACTTT. Amino acid sequence: CASSPQGANSPLHF. The variable domain in full, with the rest retrieved from reference TRBV18 and TRBJ1-6, is NAGVMQNPRHLVRRRGQEARLRCSPMKGHSHVYWYRQLPEEGLKFMVYLQKENIIDESGMPKERFSAEFPKEGPSILRIQQVVRGDSAAYFCASSPQGANSPLHFGNGTRLTVT.

The gene calls are TRBV2 and TRBJ2-5; D gene unclear. The V and J ends lost 1 base and 1 base respectively, with 7 bases between them. Germline CDR1 and CDR2: SNHLY and FYNNEI. The CDR3 is 14 amino acids. CDR3 sequence: CASSEGQIQETQYF. DNA for the CDR3: TGTGCCAGCAGTGAAGGGCAGATCCAAGAGACCCAGTACTTC.

The chain carries TRBV7-6 and TRBJ2-7, with a possible D match to TRBD1 (5 bases). The CDR3 totals 12 residues. In germline, CDR1 is SGHVS, CDR2 FNYEAQ. Trimming left V 4 bases short and J 4 bases short, with 8 bases between. CDR3 loop: CASSSQGYEQYF. The DNA of the CDR3 is TGTGCCAGCAGCTCCCAGGGTTACGAGCAGTACTTC.

V is TRBV9 and J is TRBJ2-5; 11 nucleotides line up with TRBD1. The CDR3 runs 16 residues. J lost 1 base, V lost 0 bases, and 2 bases had no gene match. Germline V gene sequence: CDR1 SGDLS, CDR2 YYNGEE. Here the CDR3 reads CASSVEGQGGQETQYF. In DNA form, the CDR3 reads TGTGCCAGCAGCGTAGAGGGACAGGGGGGCCAAGAGACCCAGTACTTC.

The chain employs TRBV29-1 and TRBJ1-2, with D maybe TRBD1 (6 bases). This CDR3 is built from 13 residues. Germline loops: CDR1 SQVTM, CDR2 ANQGSEA. V gave up 4 bases and J gave up 5 bases, with 14 bases separating them. CDR3 sequence reads: CSVGSNRVYGYTF. The CDR3 DNA sequence: TGCAGCGTTGGGTCGAACAGGGTTTATGGCTACACCTTC.

The chain links TRBV19 to TRBJ2-1, with TRBD2 identical over 13 bases. This CDR3 contains 16 residues. From germline, CDR1 is LNHDA and CDR2 SQIVND (reference sequence). The V gene end was trimmed by 5 bases and the J gene end by 7 bases; junction bases not matched to a gene: 8. The CDR3: CASSPRTSGGLNEQFF. The CDR3 DNA sequence: TGTGCCAGTAGTCCGCGGACTAGCGGGGGACTGAATGAGCAGTTCTTC.

This clone appeared a few times. The junction shows a germline mismatch at one end, possibly a read error. V and J are TRBV7-9 and TRBJ1-2; D not resolved. This CDR3 contains 14 residues. CDR1 is SEHNR and CDR2 is FQNEAQ in the germline V gene (reference sequence). The CDR3 sequence is CASTLTPSNYGYTF. DNA for the CDR3: TGTGCCAGCACCTTAACCCCATCTAACTATGGCTACACCTTC.

A word on this clone: An end of the junction does not agree with germline; a read error may underlie this. For the CDR3, the DNA is TGTGCCAGCGGTGACACTAGCGGGAGAAGCGAGCAGTACTTC. Its protein is CASGDTSGRSEQYF. This chain connects TRBV2 to TRBJ2-5; 11 bases fit TRBD2. The DNA end favors TRBJ2-7, so the J call may be wrong. There are 14 residues in the CDR3. Germline V lookup: CDR1 SNHLY, CDR2 FYNNEI.